Shown below are 14 T cell receptor beta chains from a single sample sequenced in a study of early T cells in non-severe SARS-CoV-2 infection. From the 5' RACE reads, TCRdb called clonotypes with MiXCR, one entry per CDR3 protein. The sample yields tens of thousands of distinct CDR3 sequences, around 16% seen once. Sequenced here: whole blood, sampled at baseline. These receptors originate from an adult who was a healthcare worker with PCR-confirmed SARS-CoV-2 infection or an uninfected control (not recorded which).

This rearrangement joins TRBV2 to TRBJ2-3; D unresolved. The CDR3 sequence is 13 residues long. With 5 bases removed from V and 4 bases from J, the gap between germline ends came to 10 bases. Germline CDR1 and CDR2: SNHLY and FYNNEI. Here the CDR3 reads CASSLNGADTQYF. The CDR3 DNA follows: TGTGCCAGCAGTCTAAATGGGGCAGATACGCAGTATTTT.

This clonotype was recorded a few times. This rearrangement joins TRBV10-3 to TRBJ2-3, with D perhaps TRBD1 (6 bases). The CDR3 is 17 residues long. V was shortened by 6 bases and J by 0 bases, with 19 bases between the two germline ends. Germline lookup yields CDR1 ENHRY and CDR2 SYGVKD. The CDR3 is CAIRQGTFPTSTDTQYF. CDR3 bases: TGTGCCATCAGACAGGGCACATTCCCCACTAGCACAGATACGCAGTATTTT.

At least ten counts were recorded for this clonotype. The gene calls are TRBV12-3 or TRBV12-4 and TRBJ1-1; no clear D gene. The CDR3 runs 13 residues. V was trimmed by 2 bases and J by 1 base, leaving 5 bases between them. The CDR3 coding sequence is TGTGCCAGCAGTTTAAACGAGAACACTGAAGCTTTCTTT. It specifies CASSLNENTEAFF.

This clonotype was counted a few times. This chain uses TRBV5-1 with TRBJ2-7; D possibly corresponds to TRBD2 (6 bases). The CDR3 contains 15 residues. The germline V and J ends were trimmed by 1 base and 2 bases, with 13 bases remaining between them. Per germline, CDR1 SGHRS and CDR2 YFSETQ. The CDR3 bases are TGCGCCAGCAGCTTGAGAGTCGGAGGGGCCTACGAGCAGTACTTC. Residues: CASSLRVGGAYEQYF.

In its sample, this clonotype was seen a few times. The DNA for the CDR3 is TGTGCCAGCAGTGAGAGGGCAGGGGAAGAGACCCAGTACTTC. It specifies CASSERAGEETQYF. The chain employs TRBV6-4 and TRBJ2-5; D may be TRBD1 (6 bases). V lost 3 bases and J lost 3, with 11 bases in between. The germline gives CDR1 MRHNA, CDR2 SNTAGT. CDR3 length: 14 amino acids.

The chain has TRBV25-1 and TRBJ2-7; D assignment may be TRBD1 or TRBD2 (5 bases each). The CDR3 extends over 19 amino acids. V shed 3 bases and J shed 0 bases, with 24 bases lying between them. CDR1 is MGHDK, CDR2 SYGVNS, per germline. CDR3 in amino acids: CASSDEVPQFSGASYEQYF. In DNA, the CDR3 is TGTGCCAGCAGTGATGAGGTACCCCAGTTCTCCGGGGCCTCCTACGAGCAGTACTTC.

The chain recombines TRBV7-2 with TRBJ2-5, with 8 nucleotides matching TRBD2. The germline V gene has CDR1 SGHTA and CDR2 FQGNSA. The CDR3 sequence is 19 residues long. V gave up 5 bases and J gave up 3 bases; unmatched junction bases: 20. CDR3 nucleotide sequence: TGTGCCAGCAGCCCCCGGGGGGCTAGCGGGCTAGGGCCAAAAGAGACCCAGTACTTC. It yields the protein CASSPRGASGLGPKETQYF.

There are a few counts of this clonotype. CDR3 nucleotide sequence: TGCAGCGTTAGGCTTAGGGAGGACTATGGCTACACCTTC. Amino acids: CSVRLREDYGYTF. The rearrangement uses TRBV29-1 and TRBJ1-2; unclear D gene. Looked up from germline, CDR1 is SQVTM and CDR2 is ANQGSEA. The CDR3 runs to 13 residues. Trimming cost V 5 bases and J 3 bases, with 13 bases left between them.

The table lists this clonotype with many counts. V gene TRBV28 combines with J gene TRBJ2-3, with TRBD1 matching over 10 bases. Germline V CDR1 and CDR2: MDHEN, SYDVKM. The CDR3 extends over 15 amino acids. With 4 bases clipped from V and 3 bases from J, the junction kept 4 bases outside the gene matches. Here the CDR3 reads CASSSRTGGTDTQYF. The CDR3 nucleotides read TGTGCCAGCAGTTCTCGGACAGGGGGAACAGATACGCAGTATTTT.

The gene calls are TRBV5-5 and TRBJ2-1, with TRBD1 matching over 8 bases. The CDR3 sequence is 15 residues long. The germline V gene has CDR1 SGHKS and CDR2 YYEKEE (reference sequence). Losses at the gene ends were 0 bases for V and 5 bases for J; bases not matched to a gene: 4. The CDR3 spells CASSLGGTGNNEQFF. In nucleotides, the CDR3 is TGTGCCAGCAGCTTGGGAGGGACAGGAAACAATGAGCAGTTCTTC.

V is TRBV6-1 and J is TRBJ2-5; D gene ambiguous. This CDR3 has 14 amino acids. Germline V gene sequence: CDR1 MNHNS, CDR2 SASEGT. Trimming pared 4 bases from V and 1 base from J, leaving 10 bases between. The CDR3 loop reads CASSAATLQETQYF. In DNA, the CDR3 is TGTGCCAGCAGTGCTGCCACACTCCAAGAGACCCAGTACTTC.

There are a few counts of this clonotype. This sequence joins TRBV12-3 or TRBV12-4 and TRBJ1-1; D may be TRBD1 (5 bases). The V gene lost 6 bases and the J gene lost 4 bases, with 18 bases spanning the gap. The CDR3 spans 15 residues. The CDR3 spells CASRPSGGGGTEAFF. Here the CDR3 DNA reads TGTGCCAGCAGACCCTCGGGCGGGGGGGGCACTGAAGCTTTCTTT.

The J gene is TRBJ2-7, the V gene TRBV18; unclear D gene. V was trimmed by 3 bases and J by 0 bases, leaving 9 bases between them. The germline gives CDR1 KGHSH, CDR2 LQKENI. The CDR3 extends over 14 amino acids. CDR3 in amino acids: CASSPAQNSYEQYF. The CDR3 DNA is TGTGCCAGCTCACCGGCACAGAACTCCTACGAGCAGTACTTC.

J is TRBJ1-2 and V is TRBV18, with D unresolved. The CDR3 runs 14 residues. Germline loops: CDR1 KGHSH, CDR2 LQKENI. Deletions cut 0 bases from V and 2 bases from J, with 7 bases between. The CDR3 DNA reads as TGTGCCAGCTCACCACCCACTCGGAACTATGGCTACACCTTC. This encodes CASSPPTRNYGYTF.